This TCR beta chain was sequenced for a study of CD8 T cells in Susac syndrome. When the RNA was reverse transcribed, random hexamers were used with an input of roughly 0.5 to 1 ug. Across 54 Vbeta and 13 Jbeta, immunoSEQ multiplex PCR amplified TCR beta CDR3. TCRdb reprocessed the immunoSEQ multiplex PCR reads with MiXCR, giving one entry per CDR3 protein. The sample comprises about 210,000 distinct CDR3 sequences, around 96% of which are singletons, and about 0.088% rests with the top ten. Sequenced sample: CD4+ T cells from PBMCs. This receptor was identified in a human donor with multiple sclerosis.

The CDR3 nucleotides are TGCAGTGCTGGCCTCGGTGGGGGTCCTCTGCCGACCCAGTACTTC. Amino acids: CSAGLGGGPLPTQYF. V gene TRBV20-1 combines with J gene TRBJ2-5; either TRBD1 or TRBD2 may fit D (5 bases each). With 5 bases removed from V and 7 bases from J, the gap between germline ends came to 23 bases. The CDR3 is 15 residues long. The V gene's germline CDR1 is DFQATT and CDR2 SNEGSKA (reference sequence).